This T cell receptor (beta chain) was observed in a study of shared T cell receptors in the human thymus. Sequencing used immunoSEQ multiplex PCR; TCRdb keeps in-frame clones, though not all of them. The sample has about 660,000 clones, around nine tenths seen once; the top ten hold about 0.01%. This CDR3 has 14 residues. CDR1 and CDR2 (germline): SGHDN, FVKESK. Deletions cut 1 base from V and 7 bases from J, with 14 bases between. This sample also appeared in a second study, on human thymus T cells. As that report states: Thymic and blood repertoires seemed to show skewed V and J gene use. Thymic repertoires of unrelated individuals were reported in related research to overlap highly.

Material for sequencing was thymocytes. The receptor was derived from a boy younger than two with a congenital heart defect. This chain connects TRBV14 to TRBJ2-7, with TRBD1 as a possible D gene (6 bases). CDR3 loop: CASSQGGPRREQYF. CDR3 in DNA: TGTGCCAGCAGCCAAGGGGGGCCGCGTAGGGAGCAGTACTTC.